This T cell receptor (beta chain) comes out of a study of high-grade serous ovarian cancer treatment subgroups. For the study at large: On average, roughly 14,000 reads and 7,000 to 8,500 unique TCR beta rearrangements were obtained per sample.

The assay was immunoSEQ multiplex PCR, and TCRdb's table has in-frame clones only and misses some. The sample records several thousand clones, roughly two thirds being singletons. Study-level points and caveats: Clonal relatedness tracked neoantigen level, and by trend copy number and mutation load. Tumors within one patient showed repertoire similarity of roughly 0.095 to 0.8. Repertoire analysis covered CDR3 alone, not CDR1 or CDR2.

From germline, CDR1 is SGHDT and CDR2 YYEEEE. The CDR3 is made up of 14 amino acids. The V gene end was trimmed by 0 bases and the J gene end by 2 bases; junction bases not matched to a gene: 1. To note about this clone: The antigen remains undetermined.

Tumor tissue was taken before any definitive surgery or chemotherapy was given. The sequence derives from a human donor with high-grade serous ovarian cancer. The chain employs TRBV5-6 and TRBJ1-2, with 7 bases matching TRBD1. The sequencing sample was made of tumor tissue. The CDR3, as DNA: TGTGCCAGCAGCTTGGACAGGGGAAACTATGGCTACACCTTC. Encoded protein: CASSLDRGNYGYTF.